The 17 T cell receptor beta chains below were found in one sample sequenced in a study of PD-L1 blockade in urothelial cancer. Time point in this sample: pretreatment peripheral blood. Sequencing was performed with immunoSEQ multiplex PCR; in TCRdb, only in-frame clones are kept and a portion is missing. Among 50,000 or so clones listed, roughly 84% were seen once. The sample here was PBMCs, taken around atezolizumab (anti-PD-L1) treatment. Receptors were obtained from a man between 60 and 75 years old with urothelial cancer.

The CDR3 region has the DNA TGTGCCTGGACCCCGGGGGGTGCAGACATTCAGTACTTC. Residues: CAWTPGGADIQYF. This chain joins TRBV30 and TRBJ2-4; 7 nucleotides line up with TRBD2. The CDR3 consists of 13 residues. V dropped 4 bases and J dropped 8; count of bases not matched to a gene: 8. The germline CDR1 and CDR2 sequences are GTSNPN and SVGIG (reference sequence). The full variable domain, rest sourced from reference TRBV30 and TRBJ2-4, is SQTIHQWPATLVQPVGSPLSLECTVEGTSNPNLYWYRQAAGRGLQLLFYSVGIGQISSEVPQNLSASRPQDRQFILSSKKLLLSDSGFYLCAWTPGGADIQYFGAGTRLSVL.

The chain is built from TRBV15 and TRBJ1-6, with D maybe TRBD1 (5 bases). Germline lookup yields CDR1 LNHNV and CDR2 YYDKDF (reference sequence). This CDR3 comprises 14 residues. V gave up 3 bases and J gave up 10 bases, with 13 bases separating them. CDR3 residues: CATSRGTAGSPLHF. The CDR3 DNA sequence: TGTGCCACCAGCAGGGGCACCGCAGGGTCACCCCTCCACTTT.

The chain combines TRBV21-1 with TRBJ1-5; no check of the table's D call, TRBD1, against the DNA was made. TRBV21-1 is marked as a pseudogene. This CDR3 is built from 14 residues. The CDR3 DNA sequence: TGTGCCAGCAGCAAGGCGCCAGGGGGTCAGCCCCAGCATTTT. This gives the protein CASSKAPGGQPQHF.

V and J are TRBV7-9 and TRBJ1-2; weak D call: TRBD1 (5 bases). Trimming shortened V by 5 bases and J by 0 bases, and 19 bases separated the two germline ends. Germline V lookup: CDR1 SEHNR, CDR2 FQNEAQ (reference sequence). There are 17 residues in the CDR3. The CDR3 region is CASSPPGGEKANYGYTF. The CDR3 DNA sequence: TGTGCCAGCAGCCCACCTGGGGGGGAAAAAGCTAACTATGGCTACACCTTC.

This chain links TRBV5-1 with TRBJ1-2; D ambiguous. The CDR3 is made up of 14 amino acids. In germline, CDR1 is SGHRS, CDR2 YFSETQ. Trimming left V 4 bases short and J 0 bases short, with 10 bases between. Written as DNA, the CDR3 is TGCGCCAGCAGCCCCCGAACAGCTAACTATGGCTACACCTTC. It yields the protein CASSPRTANYGYTF.

The rearrangement links TRBV18 to TRBJ2-7, with TRBD2 as a possible D gene (6 bases). Germline CDR1 is KGHSH and CDR2 is LQKENI. Trimming pared 1 base from V and 4 bases from J, leaving 8 bases between. The CDR3 contains 13 residues. Written as DNA, the CDR3 is TGTGCCAGCTCACCACAGGGGAGGTACGAGCAGTACTTC. Protein product: CASSPQGRYEQYF. The whole variable domain, remainder taken from reference TRBV18 and TRBJ2-7, is NAGVMQNPRHLVRRRGQEARLRCSPMKGHSHVYWYRQLPEEGLKFMVYLQKENIIDESGMPKERFSAEFPKEGPSILRIQQVVRGDSAAYFCASSPQGRYEQYFGPGTRLTVT.

This clone was detected only a few times. The chain couples TRBV18 to TRBJ2-5; a possible D gene is TRBD1 (5 bases). The length of the CDR3 is 15 residues. CDR1 KGHSH and CDR2 LQKENI come from the germline V gene. V lost 2 bases, J lost 1 base, and 11 bases lay in between. Here the CDR3 reads CASSPSIQGQETQYF. The DNA for the CDR3 is TGTGCCAGCTCACCATCCATCCAGGGCCAAGAGACCCAGTACTTC.

This chain uses TRBV6-6 with TRBJ1-1; D may be TRBD1 (5 bases). The CDR3 totals 14 residues. Germline-derived CDR1 and CDR2 are MNHNY and SVGAGI (reference sequence). V was shortened by 5 bases and J by 3 bases, with 13 bases between the two germline ends. DNA for the CDR3: TGTGCCAGCAGTACCCGTGGAGGGGACACTGAAGCTTTCTTT. Its protein product is CASSTRGGDTEAFF.

This chain connects TRBV7-2 to TRBJ2-1; 8 bases agree with TRBD2. The CDR3 loop spans 13 amino acids. Per the germline V gene, CDR1 is SGHTA and CDR2 is FQGNSA. V lost 5 bases, J lost 13 bases, and 10 bases stayed unmatched. The CDR3 nucleotides are TGTGCCAGCAGCCTAAAGAGCGGGGGAAATCAGTTCTTC. Translated: CASSLKSGGNQFF.

The chain combines TRBV7-9 with TRBJ2-1; 8 nucleotides align to TRBD2. This CDR3 is 16 amino acids long. The V gene end was trimmed by 6 bases and the J gene end by 8 bases; junction bases not matched to a gene: 15. Germline CDR1 and CDR2: SEHNR and FQNEAQ (reference sequence). This chain's CDR3 is CASSLLGGAGVDEQFF. The CDR3 DNA reads as TGTGCCAGCAGTTTACTCGGGGGGGCCGGAGTCGATGAGCAGTTCTTC. The full variable domain, in which reference TRBV7-9 and TRBJ2-1 provide the parts outside the CDR3, is DTGVSQNPRHKITKRGQNVTFRCDPISEHNRLYWYRQTLGQGPEFLTYFQNEAQLEKSRLLSDRFSAERPKGSFSTLEIQRTEQGDSAMYLCASSLLGGAGVDEQFFGPGTRLTVL.

The genes are TRBV5-1 and TRBJ2-1; 7 nucleotides align to TRBD1. The germline V gene encodes CDR1 SGHRS and CDR2 YFSETQ. The CDR3 covers 15 residues. V was clipped by 4 bases and J by 2 bases; unmatched bases: 6. The CDR3 loop is CASSTQGEPYNEQFF. The CDR3 nucleotides are TGCGCCAGCAGCACCCAGGGGGAGCCCTACAATGAGCAGTTCTTC.

The chain recombines TRBV5-1 with TRBJ2-3, with 11 bases that match TRBD2. The CDR3 totals 15 residues. Germline-derived CDR1 and CDR2 are SGHRS and YFSETQ. The trim removed 3 bases at V and 4 bases at J, leaving 4 bases unmatched. In DNA, the CDR3 is TGCGCCAGCAGCTGGGGACTAGCGGAATCAGATACGCAGTATTTT. Amino acids: CASSWGLAESDTQYF.

The chain employs TRBV19 and TRBJ2-7; D is uncertain. Trimming took off 3 bases at V and 6 bases at J, with 15 bases between the two ends. CDR1 is LNHDA, CDR2 SQIVND, per germline (reference sequence). This CDR3 spans 14 amino acids. CDR3 DNA: TGTGCCAGTAGTATGGGCAGGTCAGTTACCGAGCAGTACTTC. It specifies CASSMGRSVTEQYF.

J is TRBJ1-3 and V is TRBV7-9, with 8 nucleotides matching TRBD1. In germline, CDR1 is SEHNR, CDR2 FQNEAQ (reference sequence). After removal of 5 bases from V and 3 bases from J, the junction contained 6 bases not matched to a gene. The CDR3 covers 15 residues. In DNA, the CDR3 is TGTGCCAGCAGCCCCGGGACAGGCGTTGGAAACACCATATATTTT. This translates into CASSPGTGVGNTIYF. Filled out from reference TRBV7-9 and TRBJ1-3, the complete variable domain reads DTGVSQNPRHKITKRGQNVTFRCDPISEHNRLYWYRQTLGQGPEFLTYFQNEAQLEKSRLLSDRFSAERPKGSFSTLEIQRTEQGDSAMYLCASSPGTGVGNTIYFGEGSWLTVV.

The V and J genes are TRBV10-3 and TRBJ2-2, with 12 bases aligning to TRBD2. The germline V gene has CDR1 ENHRY and CDR2 SYGVKD. With V trimmed by 6 bases and J by 7 bases, 3 bases remained unmatched. The CDR3 spans 14 residues. CDR3 sequence (DNA): TGTGCCATCAGAGGACTAGCGGGATTCGGGGAGCTGTTTTTT. As protein: CAIRGLAGFGELFF.

This chain links TRBV5-4 with TRBJ2-2; tentatively, D is TRBD1 (5 bases). The CDR3 length is 14 residues. Germline loops: CDR1 SGHNT, CDR2 YYREEE (reference sequence). Trimming took off 5 bases at V and 4 bases at J, with 12 bases between the two ends. The CDR3 DNA reads as TGTGCCAGCAGTTCGGGCAGGGTCACCGGGGAGCTGTTTTTT. It yields the protein CASSSGRVTGELFF.

The chain employs TRBV2 and TRBJ1-1; D possibly corresponds to TRBD1 (6 bases). The V and J ends lost 7 bases and 1 base respectively, with 16 bases between them. The CDR3 runs 15 residues. Germline V CDR1 and CDR2: SNHLY, FYNNEI. CDR3 loop: CASTGFRGQNTEAFF. DNA of the CDR3: TGTGCCAGCACCGGGTTCAGGGGTCAGAACACTGAAGCTTTCTTT.